This entry lists 10 T cell receptor beta chains sequenced from one sample in a study of shared clonotypes between healthy human individuals. The data were produced by immunoSEQ multiplex PCR, yet TCRdb's version contains in-frame clones alone and is incomplete. This sample carries hundreds of thousands of clones, roughly 70% of them seen once, and the ten largest clones take about 9.4%. The specimen sequenced was memory CD4+ T cells sorted from blood. Described subset: CD45RA-negative fraction. The receptors were gathered from a man aged 30 to 45 in good health.

The genes are TRBV27 and TRBJ2-3; 9 positions match TRBD1. Germline V CDR1 and CDR2: MNHEY, SMNVEV (reference sequence). The CDR3 spans 16 residues. V was clipped by 5 bases and J by 2 bases; unmatched bases: 8. The CDR3 DNA is TGTGCCAGCAGTGGGGGGACAGGGTATTCCACAGATACGCAGTATTTT. It translates to CASSGGTGYSTDTQYF.

In DNA form, the CDR3 reads TGTGCCAGTAGTATAAAGACAGCCTACGAGCAGTACTTC. It codes for CASSIKTAYEQYF. The chain employs TRBV19 and TRBJ2-7; possibly TRBD1 for D (5 bases). The CDR3 spans 13 residues. V gave up 2 bases and J gave up 2 bases, with 7 bases separating them. CDR1 is LNHDA, CDR2 SQIVND, per germline (reference sequence).

The chain joins TRBV5-1 to TRBJ2-7; 9 positions agree with TRBD1. Germline lookup yields CDR1 SGHRS and CDR2 YFSETQ. This CDR3 spans 14 amino acids. Unmatched junction bases numbered 5, after V lost 7 bases and J lost 0 bases. The CDR3 sequence is CASGQGRSSYEQYF. CDR3 in DNA: TGCGCCAGCGGACAGGGGAGGAGCTCCTACGAGCAGTACTTC.

The rearrangement uses TRBV5-5 and TRBJ2-5; D perhaps matches TRBD1 (5 bases). Looked up from germline, CDR1 is SGHKS and CDR2 is YYEKEE (reference sequence). Trimming cost V 5 bases and J 2 bases, with 19 bases left between them. This CDR3 spans 16 amino acids. The DNA of the CDR3 is TGTGCCAGCAGTTTCCGGGCTGGTACAGGACAAGAGACCCAGTACTTC. It yields the protein CASSFRAGTGQETQYF.

The chain uses TRBV29-1 and TRBJ1-4, with 7 bases lining up with TRBD1. CDR3 length: 15 residues. V lost 7 bases to trimming and J lost 0 bases; unmatched junction nucleotides: 8. The germline CDR1 and CDR2 sequences are SQVTM and ANQGSEA. Here the CDR3 DNA reads TGCAGCGCGTCCGGGACAGATGCAACTAATGAAAAACTGTTTTTT. Amino acids: CSASGTDATNEKLFF. Supplemented by reference TRBV29-1 and TRBJ1-4, the full variable domain reads SAVISQKPSRDICQRGTSLTIQCQVDSQVTMMFWYRQQPGQSLTLIATANQGSEATYESGFVIDKFPISRPNLTFSTLTVSNMSPEDSSIYLCSASGTDATNEKLFFGSGTQLSVL.

The rearrangement links TRBV10-3 to TRBJ2-7; no reliable D call. This CDR3 spans 14 amino acids. The V and J ends lost 0 bases and 2 bases respectively, with 8 bases between them. Looked up from germline, CDR1 is ENHRY and CDR2 is SYGVKD. This CDR3 reads CAISESRSAYEQYF. In nucleotides, the CDR3 is TGTGCCATCAGTGAGTCGAGGTCAGCCTACGAGCAGTACTTC.

This chain uses TRBV5-1 with TRBJ2-5; D might be TRBD1 or TRBD2, each matching 6 bases. Germline CDR1 SGHRS, CDR2 YFSETQ. The ends were cut back, 0 bases at V and 3 bases at J, with 12 bases in the middle. The CDR3 covers 15 residues. CDR3: CASSLAGGEKETQYF. The DNA of the CDR3 is TGCGCCAGCAGCTTGGCCGGGGGCGAAAAAGAGACCCAGTACTTC.

The chain's CDR3 is CASGSPKRDRGRGSNQPQHF. Written as DNA, the CDR3 is TGTGCTAGTGGTTCTCCCAAGCGGGACAGGGGGCGAGGGAGCAATCAGCCCCAGCATTTT. This chain links TRBV12-5 with TRBJ1-5, with 12 bases matching TRBD1. Germline V CDR1 and CDR2: LGHNT, FRNRAP. The CDR3 contains 20 residues. The V and J ends lost 4 bases and 1 base, in that order; junction bases with no gene match: 14. The variable domain in full, with the rest retrieved from reference TRBV12-5 and TRBJ1-5, is DARVTQTPRHKVTEMGQEVTMRCQPILGHNTVFWYRQTMMQGLELLAYFRNRAPLDDSGMPKDRFSAEMPDATLATLKIQPSEPRDSAVYFCASGSPKRDRGRGSNQPQHFGDGTRLSIL.

The DNA of the CDR3 is TGTGCCAGCAGCTTGGCCGTGGACCCAAGCTCTGGAAACACCATATATTTT. Its protein product is CASSLAVDPSSGNTIYF. The chain links TRBV5-6 to TRBJ1-3; D unclear. The CDR3 runs 17 residues. The V gene's germline CDR1 is SGHDT and CDR2 YYEEEE. Trimming left V 0 bases short and J 0 bases short, with 13 bases between.

This clone has only one observation. The gene calls are TRBV18 and TRBJ2-1; TRBD1 aligns across 8 bases. There are 15 residues in the CDR3. CDR1 and CDR2 from the germline V gene are KGHSH and LQKENI. V dropped 4 bases and J dropped 5; count of bases not matched to a gene: 7. CDR3 loop: CASSLGTGNHNEQFF. The CDR3 DNA reads as TGTGCCAGCTCACTGGGGACAGGTAACCACAATGAGCAGTTCTTC.